The 3 T cell receptor beta chains in this list originate from one sample, sequenced in a study of blood T cell repertoires in COVID-19. The method was immunoSEQ multiplex PCR; TCRdb's version includes in-frame clones alone and lacks a portion of them. The repertoire holds 250,000 or so clones, around nine tenths seen once, with 1.6% in the top ten. Sample: PBMCs or T cells enriched from blood (not recorded which). Receptors originate from a woman aged 45-65 years who had recovered from COVID-19.

The gene calls are TRBV6-5 and TRBJ2-7, with 8 bases identical to TRBD1. This CDR3 has 15 residues. V shed 3 bases, J shed 3 bases, and the junction held 7 bases outside the gene matches. Germline V gene sequence: CDR1 MNHEY, CDR2 SVGAGI. This CDR3 is CASSYAGTGVYEQYF. The DNA of the CDR3 is TGTGCCAGCAGTTATGCCGGGACAGGTGTCTACGAGCAGTACTTC.

With respect to this clone: One junction end does not reproduce the germline sequence, and a read error may be involved. The rearrangement uses TRBV2 and TRBJ2-1, with TRBD2 identical over 13 bases. The CDR3 is 18 residues long. The germline CDR1 and CDR2 sequences are SNHLY and FYNNEI. CDR3 coding DNA: TGTGCCAGCACTGAAAAACTAGCGGGAGGGAATCTTTACAATGAGCAGTTCTTC. This encodes CASTEKLAGGNLYNEQFF.

This clone appeared a few times. In DNA, the CDR3 is TGTGCCAGCAGTGAACACGAGAGTGAAAAACTGTTTTTT. It is translated as CASSEHESEKLFF. The chain recombines TRBV6-1 with TRBJ1-4; no clear D. V lost 2 bases, J lost 7 bases, and 8 bases lay in between. Germline lookup yields CDR1 MNHNS and CDR2 SASEGT. The CDR3 spans 13 residues.